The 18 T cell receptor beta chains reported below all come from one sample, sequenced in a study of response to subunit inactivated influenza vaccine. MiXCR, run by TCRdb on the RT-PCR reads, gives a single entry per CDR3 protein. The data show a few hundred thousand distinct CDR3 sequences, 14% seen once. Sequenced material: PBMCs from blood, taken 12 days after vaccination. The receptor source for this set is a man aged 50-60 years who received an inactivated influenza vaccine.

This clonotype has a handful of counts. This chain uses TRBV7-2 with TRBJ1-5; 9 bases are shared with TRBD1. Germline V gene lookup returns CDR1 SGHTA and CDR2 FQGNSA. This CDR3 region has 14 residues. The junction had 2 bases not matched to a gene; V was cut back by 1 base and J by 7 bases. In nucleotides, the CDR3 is TGTGCCAGCAGCTTAGGGGACAGGGTGCAGCCCCAGCATTTT. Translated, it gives CASSLGDRVQPQHF. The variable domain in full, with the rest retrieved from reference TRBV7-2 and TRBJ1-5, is GAGVSQSPSNKVTEKGKDVELRCDPISGHTALYWYRQSLGQGLEFLIYFQGNSAPDKSGLPSDRFSAERTGGSVSTLTIQRTQQEDSAVYLCASSLGDRVQPQHFGDGTRLSIL.

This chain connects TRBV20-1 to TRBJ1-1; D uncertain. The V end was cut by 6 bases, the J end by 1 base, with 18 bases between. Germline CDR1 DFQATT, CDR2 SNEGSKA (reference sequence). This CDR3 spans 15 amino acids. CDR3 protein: CSAQDIRAQNTEAFF. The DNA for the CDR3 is TGCAGTGCCCAAGACATAAGGGCCCAGAACACTGAAGCTTTCTTT.

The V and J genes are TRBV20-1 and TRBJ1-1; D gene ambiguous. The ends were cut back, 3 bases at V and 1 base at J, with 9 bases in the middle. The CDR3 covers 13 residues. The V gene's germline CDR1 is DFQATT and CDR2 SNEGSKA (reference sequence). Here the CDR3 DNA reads TGCAGTGCTAGGTGGCTAGGGAACACTGAAGCTTTCTTT. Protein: CSARWLGNTEAFF.

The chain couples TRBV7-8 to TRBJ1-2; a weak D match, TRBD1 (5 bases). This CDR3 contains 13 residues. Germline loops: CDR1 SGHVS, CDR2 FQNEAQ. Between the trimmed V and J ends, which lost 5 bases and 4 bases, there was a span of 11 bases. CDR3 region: CASSPLRGYGYTF. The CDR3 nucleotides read TGTGCCAGCAGCCCACTTAGGGGCTATGGCTACACCTTC.

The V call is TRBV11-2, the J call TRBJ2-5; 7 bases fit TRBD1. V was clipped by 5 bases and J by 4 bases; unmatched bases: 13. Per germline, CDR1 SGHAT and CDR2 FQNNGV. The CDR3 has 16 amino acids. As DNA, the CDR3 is TGTGCCAGCAGCCGAACCGAGACAGGGTGGGGAGAGACCCAGTACTTC. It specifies CASSRTETGWGETQYF. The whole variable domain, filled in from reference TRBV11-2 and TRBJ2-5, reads EAGVAQSPRYKIIEKRQSVAFWCNPISGHATLYWYQQILGQGPKLLIQFQNNGVVDDSQLPKDRFSAERLKGVDSTLKIQPAKLEDSAVYLCASSRTETGWGETQYFGPGTRLLVL.

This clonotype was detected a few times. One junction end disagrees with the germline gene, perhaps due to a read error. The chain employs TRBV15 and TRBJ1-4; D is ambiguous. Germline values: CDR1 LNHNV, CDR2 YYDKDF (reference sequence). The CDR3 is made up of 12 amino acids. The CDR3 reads CATSRENTAPGF. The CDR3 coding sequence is TGTGCCACCAGCAGAGAAAACACAGCCCCGGGTTTT.

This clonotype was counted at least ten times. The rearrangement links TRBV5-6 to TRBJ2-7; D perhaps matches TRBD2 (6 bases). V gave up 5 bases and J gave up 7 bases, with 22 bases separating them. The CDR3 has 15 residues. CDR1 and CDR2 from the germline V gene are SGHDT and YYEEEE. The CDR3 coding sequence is TGTGCCAGCAGTTCCGCGGGGACTCTCCGGGAAGAGCAGTACTTC. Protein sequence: CASSSAGTLREEQYF.

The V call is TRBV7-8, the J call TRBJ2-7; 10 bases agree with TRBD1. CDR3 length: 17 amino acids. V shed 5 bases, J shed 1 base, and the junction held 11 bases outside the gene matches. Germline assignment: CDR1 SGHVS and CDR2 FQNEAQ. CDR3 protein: CASSILIPGQGSYEQYF. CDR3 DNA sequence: TGTGCCAGCAGCATCCTAATTCCGGGACAGGGGTCCTACGAGCAGTACTTC.

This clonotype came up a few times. The CDR3 sequence is CSARWQENSPLHF. The CDR3 region has the DNA TGCAGTGCTAGGTGGCAGGAAAATTCACCCCTCCACTTT. The chain joins TRBV20-1 to TRBJ1-6; D uncertain. Germline CDR1 DFQATT, CDR2 SNEGSKA (reference sequence). V dropped 3 bases and J dropped 7 bases, with 10 bases sitting between them. CDR3 size: 13 residues.

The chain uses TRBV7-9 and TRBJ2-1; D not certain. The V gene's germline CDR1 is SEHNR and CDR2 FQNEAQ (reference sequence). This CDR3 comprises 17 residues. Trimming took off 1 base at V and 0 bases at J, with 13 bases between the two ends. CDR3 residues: CASSLEVRVTSYNEQFF. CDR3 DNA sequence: TGTGCCAGCAGCTTAGAGGTTAGGGTCACCTCCTACAATGAGCAGTTCTTC.

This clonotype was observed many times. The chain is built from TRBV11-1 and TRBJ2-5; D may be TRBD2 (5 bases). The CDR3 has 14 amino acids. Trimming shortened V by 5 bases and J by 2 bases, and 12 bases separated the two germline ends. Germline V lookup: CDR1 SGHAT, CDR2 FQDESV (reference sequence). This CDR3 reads CASSPLPGQETQYF. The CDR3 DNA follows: TGTGCCAGCAGCCCACTTCCGGGACAAGAGACCCAGTACTTC. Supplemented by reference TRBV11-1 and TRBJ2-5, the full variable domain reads EAEVAQSPRYKITEKSQAVAFWCDPISGHATLYWYRQILGQGPELLVQFQDESVVDDSQLPKDRFSAERLKGVDSTLKIQPAELGDSAMYLCASSPLPGQETQYFGPGTRLLVL.

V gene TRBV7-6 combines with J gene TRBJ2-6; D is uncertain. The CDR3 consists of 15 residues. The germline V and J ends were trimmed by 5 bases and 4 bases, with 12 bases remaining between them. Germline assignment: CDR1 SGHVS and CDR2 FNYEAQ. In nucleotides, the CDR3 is TGTGCCAGCAGCCCAGAAATGGCGGGGGCCAACGTCCTGACTTTC. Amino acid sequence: CASSPEMAGANVLTF.

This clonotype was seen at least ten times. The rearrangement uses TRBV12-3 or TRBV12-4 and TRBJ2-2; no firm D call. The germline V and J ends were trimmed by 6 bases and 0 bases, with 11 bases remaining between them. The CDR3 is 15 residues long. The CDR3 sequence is CASSPYSANTGELFF. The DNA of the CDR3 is TGTGCCAGCAGCCCGTACTCGGCGAACACCGGGGAGCTGTTTTTT.

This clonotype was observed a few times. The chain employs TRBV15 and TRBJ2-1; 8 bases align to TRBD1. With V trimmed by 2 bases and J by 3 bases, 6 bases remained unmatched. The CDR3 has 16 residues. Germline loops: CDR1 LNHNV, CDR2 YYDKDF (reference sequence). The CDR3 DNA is TGTGCCACCAGCAGAAACCGGGACAGGATCTACAATGAGCAGTTCTTC. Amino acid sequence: CATSRNRDRIYNEQFF.

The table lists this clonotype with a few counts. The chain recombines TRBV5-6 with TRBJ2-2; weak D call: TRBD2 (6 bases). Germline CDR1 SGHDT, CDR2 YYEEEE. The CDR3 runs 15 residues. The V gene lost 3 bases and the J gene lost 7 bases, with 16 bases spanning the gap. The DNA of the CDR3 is TGTGCCAGCAGCTGGACTTCGGGGGAGAACGGGGAGCTGTTTTTT. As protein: CASSWTSGENGELFF.

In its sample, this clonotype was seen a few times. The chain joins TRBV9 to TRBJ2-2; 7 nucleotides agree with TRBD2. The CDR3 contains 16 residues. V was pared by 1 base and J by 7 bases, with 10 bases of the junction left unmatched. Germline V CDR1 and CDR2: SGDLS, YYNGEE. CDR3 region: CASSVRRELYVGELFF. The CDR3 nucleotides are TGTGCCAGCAGCGTAAGGCGGGAGTTATATGTCGGGGAGCTGTTTTTT.

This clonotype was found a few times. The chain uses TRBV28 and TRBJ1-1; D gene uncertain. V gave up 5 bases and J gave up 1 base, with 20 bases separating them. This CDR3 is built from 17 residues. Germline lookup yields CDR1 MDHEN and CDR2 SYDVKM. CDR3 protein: CASSATPGSHGNTEAFF. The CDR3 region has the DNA TGTGCCAGCAGTGCAACTCCGGGATCCCATGGGAACACTGAAGCTTTCTTT.

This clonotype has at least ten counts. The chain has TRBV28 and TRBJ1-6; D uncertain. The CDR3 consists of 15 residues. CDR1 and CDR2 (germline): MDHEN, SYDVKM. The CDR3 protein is CAIREKGPYNSPLHF. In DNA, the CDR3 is TGTGCTATACGCGAAAAGGGCCCCTATAATTCACCCCTCCACTTT.